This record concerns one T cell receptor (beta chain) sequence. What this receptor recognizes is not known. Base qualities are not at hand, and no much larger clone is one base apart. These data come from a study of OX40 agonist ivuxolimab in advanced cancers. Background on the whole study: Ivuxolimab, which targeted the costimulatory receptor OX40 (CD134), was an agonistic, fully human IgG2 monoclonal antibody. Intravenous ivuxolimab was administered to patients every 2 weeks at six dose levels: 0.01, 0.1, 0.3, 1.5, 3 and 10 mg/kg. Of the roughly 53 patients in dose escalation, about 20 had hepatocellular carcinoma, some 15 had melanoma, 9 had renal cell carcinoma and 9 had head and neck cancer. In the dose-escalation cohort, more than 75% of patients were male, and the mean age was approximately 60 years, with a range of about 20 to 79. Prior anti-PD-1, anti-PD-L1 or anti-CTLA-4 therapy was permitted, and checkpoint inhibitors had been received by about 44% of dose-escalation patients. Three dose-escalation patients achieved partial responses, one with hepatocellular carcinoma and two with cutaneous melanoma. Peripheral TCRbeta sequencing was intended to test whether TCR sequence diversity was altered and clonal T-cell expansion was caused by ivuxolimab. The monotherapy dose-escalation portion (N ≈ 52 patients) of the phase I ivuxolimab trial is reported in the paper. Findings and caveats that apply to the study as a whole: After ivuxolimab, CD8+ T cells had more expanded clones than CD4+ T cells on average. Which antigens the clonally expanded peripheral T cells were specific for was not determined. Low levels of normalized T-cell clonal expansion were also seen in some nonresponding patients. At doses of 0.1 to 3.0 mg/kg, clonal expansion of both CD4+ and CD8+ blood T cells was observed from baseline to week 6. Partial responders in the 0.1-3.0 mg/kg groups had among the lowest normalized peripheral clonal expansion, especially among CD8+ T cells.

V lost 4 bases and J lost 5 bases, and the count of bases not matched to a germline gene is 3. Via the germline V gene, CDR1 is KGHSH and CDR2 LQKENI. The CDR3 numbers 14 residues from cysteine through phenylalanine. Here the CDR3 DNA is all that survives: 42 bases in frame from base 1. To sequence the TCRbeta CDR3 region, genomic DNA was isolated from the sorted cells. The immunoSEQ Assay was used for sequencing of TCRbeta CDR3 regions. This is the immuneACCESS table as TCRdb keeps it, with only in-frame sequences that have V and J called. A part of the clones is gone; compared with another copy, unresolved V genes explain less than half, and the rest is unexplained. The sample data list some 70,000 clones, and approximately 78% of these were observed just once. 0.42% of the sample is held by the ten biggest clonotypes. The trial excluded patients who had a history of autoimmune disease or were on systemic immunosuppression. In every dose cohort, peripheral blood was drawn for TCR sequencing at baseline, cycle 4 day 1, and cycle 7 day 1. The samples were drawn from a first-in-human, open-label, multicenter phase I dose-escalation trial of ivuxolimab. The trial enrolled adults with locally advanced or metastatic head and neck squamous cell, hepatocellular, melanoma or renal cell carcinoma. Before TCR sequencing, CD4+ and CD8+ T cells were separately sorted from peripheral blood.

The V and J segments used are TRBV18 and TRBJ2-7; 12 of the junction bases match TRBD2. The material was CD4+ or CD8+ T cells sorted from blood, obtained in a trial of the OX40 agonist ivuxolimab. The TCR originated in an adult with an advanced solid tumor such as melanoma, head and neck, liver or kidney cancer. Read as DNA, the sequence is TGTGCCAGCTCACTGACTAGCGGGAGTAACGAGCAGTACTTC. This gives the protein CASSLTSGSNEQYF. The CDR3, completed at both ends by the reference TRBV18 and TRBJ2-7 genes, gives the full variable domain NAGVMQNPRHLVRRRGQEARLRCSPMKGHSHVYWYRQLPEEGLKFMVYLQKENIIDESGMPKERFSAEFPKEGPSILRIQQVVRGDSAAYFCASSLTSGSNEQYFGPGTRLTVT.